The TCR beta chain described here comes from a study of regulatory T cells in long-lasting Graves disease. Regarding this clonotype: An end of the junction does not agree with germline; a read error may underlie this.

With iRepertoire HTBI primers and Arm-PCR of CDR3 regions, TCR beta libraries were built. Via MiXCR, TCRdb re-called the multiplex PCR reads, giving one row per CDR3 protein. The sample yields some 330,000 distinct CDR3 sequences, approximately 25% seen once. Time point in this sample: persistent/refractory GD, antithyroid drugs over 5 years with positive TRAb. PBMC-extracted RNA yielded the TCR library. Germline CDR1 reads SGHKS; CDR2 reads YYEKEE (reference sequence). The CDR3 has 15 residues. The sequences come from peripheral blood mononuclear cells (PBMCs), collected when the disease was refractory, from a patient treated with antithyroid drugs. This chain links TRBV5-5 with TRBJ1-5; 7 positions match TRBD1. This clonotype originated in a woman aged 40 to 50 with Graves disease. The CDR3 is CAGSETGIPNQPQHF. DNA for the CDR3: TGTGCCGGCAGCGAGACAGGGATCCCCAATCAGCCCCAGCATTTT.